This TCR beta chain was captured by sequencing in a study of T-cell memory formation after mild COVID-19. Study-wide results and limits: In pre-infection memory, a portion of responding clones appeared, which suggested that cross-reactive memory joined. Still unconfirmed is whether the second-wave clones peaking on day 37 recognized SARS-CoV-2.

TCRdb recomputed calls from the 5' RACE reads with MiXCR, one row per CDR3 protein. The sample shows around 410,000 distinct CDR3 sequences, 23% of them seen only once. A note on this clonotype: The antigen is not known.

The V end was cut by 0 bases, the J end by 3 bases, with 6 bases between. CDR1 is SGHRS and CDR2 is YFSETQ in the germline V gene. CDR3 length equals 13 residues. Sequencing was performed on PBMCs or a T cell subset sorted from them (not recorded which). This receptor was identified in an adult woman who had mild COVID-19 (a few samples of this study predate the infection). Cell type and time point are not known. The chain recombines TRBV5-1 with TRBJ1-1; D remains ambiguous. The CDR3, as DNA: TGCGCCAGCAGCTTGGGAGCCCACACTGAAGCTTTCTTT. This encodes CASSLGAHTEAFF. The full variable domain, rest sourced from reference TRBV5-1 and TRBJ1-1, is KAGVTQTPRYLIKTRGQQVTLSCSPISGHRSVSWYQQTPGQGLQFLFEYFSETQRNKGNFPGRFSGRQFSNSRSEMNVSTLELGDSALYLCASSLGAHTEAFFGQGTRLTVV.